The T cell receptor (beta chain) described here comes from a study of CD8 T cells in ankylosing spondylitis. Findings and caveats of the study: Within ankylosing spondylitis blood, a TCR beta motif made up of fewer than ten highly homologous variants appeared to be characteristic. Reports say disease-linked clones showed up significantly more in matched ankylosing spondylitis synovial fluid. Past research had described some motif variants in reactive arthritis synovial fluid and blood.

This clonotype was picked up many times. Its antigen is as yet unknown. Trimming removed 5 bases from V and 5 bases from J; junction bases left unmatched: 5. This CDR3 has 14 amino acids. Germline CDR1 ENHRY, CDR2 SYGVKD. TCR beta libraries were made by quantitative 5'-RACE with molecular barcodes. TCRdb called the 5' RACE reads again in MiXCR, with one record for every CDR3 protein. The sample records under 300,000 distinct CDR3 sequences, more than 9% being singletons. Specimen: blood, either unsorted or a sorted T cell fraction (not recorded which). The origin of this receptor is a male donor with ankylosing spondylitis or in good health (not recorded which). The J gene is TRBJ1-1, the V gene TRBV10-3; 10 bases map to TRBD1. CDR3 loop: CAISPRDRGTEAFF. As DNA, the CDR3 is TGTGCCATCAGTCCCCGGGACAGGGGTACTGAAGCTTTCTTT.